This T cell receptor (beta chain) was identified during a study of cytomegalovirus exposure and HLA in healthy donors. Study-level findings and limits: A list of 150 or so TCR beta chains associated with cytomegalovirus was given. Using the classifier, cytomegalovirus status was reportedly diagnosed with high specificity and sensitivity.

As regards this clone: Its antigen is unknown.

The assay was immunoSEQ multiplex PCR, and TCRdb's table has in-frame clones only and misses some. The sample has 60,000 to 75,000 clones, over 90% seen once. Per the germline V gene, CDR1 is LGHNA and CDR2 is YSLEER. V lost 3 bases to trimming and J lost 4 bases; unmatched junction nucleotides: 14. The length of the CDR3 is 17 residues. The specimen sequenced was PBMCs. The chain links TRBV4-3 to TRBJ2-5; 7 bases match TRBD1. The sequence derives from a woman under 30 in good health and CMV-seropositive. The DNA for the CDR3 is TGCGCCAGCAGCCACCAGATAAACAGGGGTGGGGGAGAGACCCAGTACTTC. Its protein product is CASSHQINRGGGETQYF.